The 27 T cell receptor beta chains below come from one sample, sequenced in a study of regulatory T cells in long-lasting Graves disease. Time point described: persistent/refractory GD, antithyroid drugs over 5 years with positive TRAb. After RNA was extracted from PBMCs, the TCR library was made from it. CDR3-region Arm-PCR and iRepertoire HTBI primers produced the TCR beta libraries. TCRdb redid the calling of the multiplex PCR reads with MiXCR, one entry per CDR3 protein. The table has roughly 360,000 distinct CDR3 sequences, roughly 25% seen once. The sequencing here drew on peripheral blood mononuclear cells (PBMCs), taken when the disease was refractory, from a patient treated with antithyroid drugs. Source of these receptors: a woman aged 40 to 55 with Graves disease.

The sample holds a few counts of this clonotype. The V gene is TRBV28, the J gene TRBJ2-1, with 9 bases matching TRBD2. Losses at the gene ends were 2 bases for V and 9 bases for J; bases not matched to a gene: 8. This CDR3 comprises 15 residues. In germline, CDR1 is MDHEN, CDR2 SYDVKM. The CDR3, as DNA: TGTGCCAGCAGTTTAAGTGCGGGAGGGGACCCTGAGCAGTTCTTC. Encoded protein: CASSLSAGGDPEQFF. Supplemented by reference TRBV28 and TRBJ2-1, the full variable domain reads DVKVTQSSRYLVKRTGEKVFLECVQDMDHENMFWYRQDPGLGLRLIYFSYDVKMKEKGDIPEGYSVSREKKERFSLILESASTNQTSMYLCASSLSAGGDPEQFFGPGTRLTVL.

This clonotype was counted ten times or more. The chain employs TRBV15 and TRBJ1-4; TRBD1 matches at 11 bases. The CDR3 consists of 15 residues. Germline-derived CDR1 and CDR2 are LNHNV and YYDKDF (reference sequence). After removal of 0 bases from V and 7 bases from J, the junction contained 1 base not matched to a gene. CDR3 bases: TGTGCCACCAGCAGAGATGGACAGGGGGCTGAAAAACTGTTTTTT. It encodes CATSRDGQGAEKLFF.

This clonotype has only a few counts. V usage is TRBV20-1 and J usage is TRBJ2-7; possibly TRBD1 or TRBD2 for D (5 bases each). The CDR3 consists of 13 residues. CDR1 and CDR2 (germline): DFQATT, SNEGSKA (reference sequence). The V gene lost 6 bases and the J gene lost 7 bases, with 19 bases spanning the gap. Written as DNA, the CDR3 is TGCAGTGCCGCCGGGACGGGCACATGGGAGCAGTACTTC. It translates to CSAAGTGTWEQYF.

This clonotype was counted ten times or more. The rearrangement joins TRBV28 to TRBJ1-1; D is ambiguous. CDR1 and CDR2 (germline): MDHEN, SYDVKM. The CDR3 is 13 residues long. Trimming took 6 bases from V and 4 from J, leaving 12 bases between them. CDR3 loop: CASSLDRVTEAFF. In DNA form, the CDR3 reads TGTGCCAGCAGCTTAGATCGAGTCACTGAAGCTTTCTTT. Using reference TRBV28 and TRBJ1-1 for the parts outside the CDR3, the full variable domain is DVKVTQSSRYLVKRTGEKVFLECVQDMDHENMFWYRQDPGLGLRLIYFSYDVKMKEKGDIPEGYSVSREKKERFSLILESASTNQTSMYLCASSLDRVTEAFFGQGTRLTVV.

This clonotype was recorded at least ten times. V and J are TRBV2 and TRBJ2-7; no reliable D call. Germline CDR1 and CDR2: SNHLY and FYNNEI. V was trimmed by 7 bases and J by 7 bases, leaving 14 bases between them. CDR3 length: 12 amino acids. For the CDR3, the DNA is TGTGCCAGCACGGGCTACACGGGTGAGCAGTACTTC. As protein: CASTGYTGEQYF.

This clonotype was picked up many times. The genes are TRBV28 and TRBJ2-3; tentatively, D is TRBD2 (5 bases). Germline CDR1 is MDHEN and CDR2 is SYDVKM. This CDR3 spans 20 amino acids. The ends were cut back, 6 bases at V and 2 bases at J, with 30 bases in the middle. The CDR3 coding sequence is TGTGCCAGCAGCCGACCCCTCGTCCGGCCCCCGGAGGCACACACAGATACGCAGTATTTT. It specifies CASSRPLVRPPEAHTDTQYF.

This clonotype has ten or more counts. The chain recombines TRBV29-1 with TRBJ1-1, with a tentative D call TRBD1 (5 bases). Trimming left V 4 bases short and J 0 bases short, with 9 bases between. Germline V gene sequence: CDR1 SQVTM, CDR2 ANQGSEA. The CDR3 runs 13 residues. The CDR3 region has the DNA TGCAGCGTTGCACAGGAGCTGAACACTGAAGCTTTCTTT. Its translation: CSVAQELNTEAFF.

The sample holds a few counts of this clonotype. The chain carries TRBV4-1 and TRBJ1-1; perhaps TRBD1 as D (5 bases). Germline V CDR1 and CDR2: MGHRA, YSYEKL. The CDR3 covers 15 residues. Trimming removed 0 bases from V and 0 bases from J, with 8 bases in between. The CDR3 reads CASSQELGLNTEAFF. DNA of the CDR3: TGCGCCAGCAGCCAAGAGCTGGGGCTGAACACTGAAGCTTTCTTT.

The CDR3 DNA follows: TGTGCCAGCAGCGTCGTAGCGGCTTCCTACGAGCAGTACTTC. Translating gives CASSVVAASYEQYF. The chain combines TRBV9 with TRBJ2-7, with D perhaps matching TRBD2 (6 bases). Per germline, CDR1 SGDLS and CDR2 YYNGEE. V was pared by 2 bases and J by 1 base, with 10 bases between. This CDR3 has 14 amino acids.

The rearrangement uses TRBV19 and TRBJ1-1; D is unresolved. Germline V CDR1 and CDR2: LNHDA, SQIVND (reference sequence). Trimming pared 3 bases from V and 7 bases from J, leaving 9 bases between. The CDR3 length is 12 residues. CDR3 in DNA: TGTGCCAGTAGTATCTTACCTAATGAAGCTTTCTTT. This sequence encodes CASSILPNEAFF.

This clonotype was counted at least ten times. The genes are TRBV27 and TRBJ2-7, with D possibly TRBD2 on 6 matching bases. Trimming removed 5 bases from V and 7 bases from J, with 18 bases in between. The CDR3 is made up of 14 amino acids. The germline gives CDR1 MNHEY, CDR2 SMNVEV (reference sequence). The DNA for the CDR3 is TGTGCCAGCAGTGCTTGGGTAGCGGCGGGGGAGCAGTACTTC. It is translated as CASSAWVAAGEQYF.

The CDR3 loop is CASSLTSGRRIGELFF. The CDR3, as DNA: TGTGCCAGTAGCCTGACTAGCGGGAGAAGAATCGGGGAGCTGTTTTTT. V usage is TRBV19 and J usage is TRBJ2-2; 12 positions match TRBD2. The junction had 9 bases not matched to a gene; V was cut back by 6 bases and J by 7 bases. CDR3 length: 16 amino acids. Germline V gene lookup returns CDR1 LNHDA and CDR2 SQIVND (reference sequence).

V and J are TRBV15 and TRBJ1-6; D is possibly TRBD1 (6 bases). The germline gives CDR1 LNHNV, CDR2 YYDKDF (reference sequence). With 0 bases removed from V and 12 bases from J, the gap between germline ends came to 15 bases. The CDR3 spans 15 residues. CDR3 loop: CATSRDRGSFGPLHF. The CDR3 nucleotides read TGTGCCACCAGCAGAGATAGGGGGTCGTTCGGACCCCTCCACTTT.

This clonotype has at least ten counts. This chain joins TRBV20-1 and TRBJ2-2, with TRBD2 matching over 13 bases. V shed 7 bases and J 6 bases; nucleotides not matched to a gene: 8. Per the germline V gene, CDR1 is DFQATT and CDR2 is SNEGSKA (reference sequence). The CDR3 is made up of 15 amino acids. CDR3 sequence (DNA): TGCAGTGTTTCGGGACTAGCGGGATACTCCGGGGAGCTGTTTTTT. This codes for CSVSGLAGYSGELFF.

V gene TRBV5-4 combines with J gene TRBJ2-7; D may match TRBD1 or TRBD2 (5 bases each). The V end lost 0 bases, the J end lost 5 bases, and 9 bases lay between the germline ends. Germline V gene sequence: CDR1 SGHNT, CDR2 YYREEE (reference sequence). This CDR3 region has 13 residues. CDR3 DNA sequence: TGTGCCAGCAGCTTGGAGAGGGGCCACGAGCAGTACTTC. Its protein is CASSLERGHEQYF.

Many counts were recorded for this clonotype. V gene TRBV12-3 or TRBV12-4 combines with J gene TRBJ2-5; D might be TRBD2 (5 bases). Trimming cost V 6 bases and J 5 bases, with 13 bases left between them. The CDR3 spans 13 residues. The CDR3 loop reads CASSQPEGETQYF. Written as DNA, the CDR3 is TGTGCCAGCAGCCAACCCGAGGGTGAGACCCAGTACTTC.

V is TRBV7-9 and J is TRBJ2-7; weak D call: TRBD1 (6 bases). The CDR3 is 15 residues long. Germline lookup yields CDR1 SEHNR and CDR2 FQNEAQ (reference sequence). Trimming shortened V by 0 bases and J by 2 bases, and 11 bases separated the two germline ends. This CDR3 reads CASSLAGTPTYEQYF. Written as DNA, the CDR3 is TGTGCCAGCAGCTTAGCCGGGACACCGACCTACGAGCAGTACTTC. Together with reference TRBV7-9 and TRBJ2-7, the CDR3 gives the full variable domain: DTGVSQNPRHKITKRGQNVTFRCDPISEHNRLYWYRQTLGQGPEFLTYFQNEAQLEKSRLLSDRFSAERPKGSFSTLEIQRTEQGDSAMYLCASSLAGTPTYEQYFGPGTRLTVT.

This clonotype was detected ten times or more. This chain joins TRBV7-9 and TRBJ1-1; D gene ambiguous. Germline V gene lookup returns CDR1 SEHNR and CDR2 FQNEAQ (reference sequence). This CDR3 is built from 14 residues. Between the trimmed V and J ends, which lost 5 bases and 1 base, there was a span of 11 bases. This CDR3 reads CASSQAAANTEAFF. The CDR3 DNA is TGTGCCAGCAGCCAGGCGGCAGCGAACACTGAAGCTTTCTTT.

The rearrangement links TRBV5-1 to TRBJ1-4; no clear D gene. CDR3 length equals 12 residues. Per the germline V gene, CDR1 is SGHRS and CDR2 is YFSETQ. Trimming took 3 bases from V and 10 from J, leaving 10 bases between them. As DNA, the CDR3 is TGCGCCAGCAGCTCCCCGGGAGGAAAACTGTTTTTT. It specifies CASSSPGGKLFF.

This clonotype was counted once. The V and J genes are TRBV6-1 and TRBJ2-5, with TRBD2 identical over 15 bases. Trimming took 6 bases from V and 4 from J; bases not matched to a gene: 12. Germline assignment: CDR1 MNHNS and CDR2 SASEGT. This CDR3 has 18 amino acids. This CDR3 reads CASSPGLGLAGGRETQYF. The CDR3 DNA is TGTGCCAGCAGCCCCGGCTTGGGACTAGCGGGAGGTAGAGAGACCCAGTACTTC.

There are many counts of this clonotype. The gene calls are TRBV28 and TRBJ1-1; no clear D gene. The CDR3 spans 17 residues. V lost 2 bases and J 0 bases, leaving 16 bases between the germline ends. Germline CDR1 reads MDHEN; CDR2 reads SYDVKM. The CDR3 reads CASSLSQRLPLNTEAFF. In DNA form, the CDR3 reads TGTGCCAGCAGTTTAAGCCAGCGTCTCCCTTTGAACACTGAAGCTTTCTTT.

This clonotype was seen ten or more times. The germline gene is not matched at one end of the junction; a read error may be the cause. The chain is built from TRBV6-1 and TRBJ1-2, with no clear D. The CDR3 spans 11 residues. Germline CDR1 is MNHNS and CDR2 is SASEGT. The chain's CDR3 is CASSEGSGYTF. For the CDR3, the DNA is TGTGCCAGCAGCGAAGGAAGTGGCTACACCTTC.

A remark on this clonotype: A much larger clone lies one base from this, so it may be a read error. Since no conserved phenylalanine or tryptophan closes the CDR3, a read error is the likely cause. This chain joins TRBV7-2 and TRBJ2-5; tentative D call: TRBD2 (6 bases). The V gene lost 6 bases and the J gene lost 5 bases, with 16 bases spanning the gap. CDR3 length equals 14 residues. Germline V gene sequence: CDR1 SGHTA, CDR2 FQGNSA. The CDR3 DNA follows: TGTGCCAGCAGTACGGGACTTCGGGCGGAGACCCAGTACCTC. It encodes CASSTGLRAETQYL.

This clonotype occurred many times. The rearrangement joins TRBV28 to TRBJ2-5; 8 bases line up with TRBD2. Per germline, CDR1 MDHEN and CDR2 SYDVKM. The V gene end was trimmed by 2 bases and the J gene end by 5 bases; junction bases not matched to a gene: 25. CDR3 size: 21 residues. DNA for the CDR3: TGTGCCAGCAGTTTAACGTACCCCAGGGGTATTACGGGCCCTAGCGGGGAGACCCAGTACTTC. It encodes CASSLTYPRGITGPSGETQYF.

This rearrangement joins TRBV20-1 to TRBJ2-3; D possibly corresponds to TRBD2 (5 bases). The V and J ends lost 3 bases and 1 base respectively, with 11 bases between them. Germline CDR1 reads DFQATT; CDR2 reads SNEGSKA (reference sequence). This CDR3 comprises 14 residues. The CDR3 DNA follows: TGCAGTGCTAGCGGGCGGGTCCGCACAGATACGCAGTATTTT. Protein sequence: CSASGRVRTDTQYF.

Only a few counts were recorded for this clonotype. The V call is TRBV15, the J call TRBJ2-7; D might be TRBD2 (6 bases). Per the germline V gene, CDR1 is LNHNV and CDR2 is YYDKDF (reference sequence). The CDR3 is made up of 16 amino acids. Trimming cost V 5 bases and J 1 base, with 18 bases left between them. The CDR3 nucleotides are TGTGCCACCAGCTCTCGGAGGATCCGGGAGTCCTACGAGCAGTACTTC. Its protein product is CATSSRRIRESYEQYF.

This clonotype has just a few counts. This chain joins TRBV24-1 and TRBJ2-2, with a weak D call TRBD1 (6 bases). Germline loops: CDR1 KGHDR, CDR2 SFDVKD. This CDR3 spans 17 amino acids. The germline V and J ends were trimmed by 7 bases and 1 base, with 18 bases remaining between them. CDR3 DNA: TGTGCCACCAGACCAGGACAGCGGAGTGAGAACACCGGGGAGCTGTTTTTT. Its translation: CATRPGQRSENTGELFF.